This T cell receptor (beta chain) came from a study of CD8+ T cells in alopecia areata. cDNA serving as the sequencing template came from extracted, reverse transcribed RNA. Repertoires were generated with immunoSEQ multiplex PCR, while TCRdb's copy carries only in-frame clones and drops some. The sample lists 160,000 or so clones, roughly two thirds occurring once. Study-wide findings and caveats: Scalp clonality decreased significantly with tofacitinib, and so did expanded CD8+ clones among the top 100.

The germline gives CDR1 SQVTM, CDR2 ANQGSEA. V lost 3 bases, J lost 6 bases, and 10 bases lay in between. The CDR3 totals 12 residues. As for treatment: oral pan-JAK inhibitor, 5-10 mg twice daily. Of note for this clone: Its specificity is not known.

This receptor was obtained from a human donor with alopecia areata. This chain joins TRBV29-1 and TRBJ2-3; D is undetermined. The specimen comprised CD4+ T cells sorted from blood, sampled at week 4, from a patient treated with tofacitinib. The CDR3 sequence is CSVDNPRDTQYF. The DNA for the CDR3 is TGCAGCGTTGACAACCCCCGCGATACGCAGTATTTT.